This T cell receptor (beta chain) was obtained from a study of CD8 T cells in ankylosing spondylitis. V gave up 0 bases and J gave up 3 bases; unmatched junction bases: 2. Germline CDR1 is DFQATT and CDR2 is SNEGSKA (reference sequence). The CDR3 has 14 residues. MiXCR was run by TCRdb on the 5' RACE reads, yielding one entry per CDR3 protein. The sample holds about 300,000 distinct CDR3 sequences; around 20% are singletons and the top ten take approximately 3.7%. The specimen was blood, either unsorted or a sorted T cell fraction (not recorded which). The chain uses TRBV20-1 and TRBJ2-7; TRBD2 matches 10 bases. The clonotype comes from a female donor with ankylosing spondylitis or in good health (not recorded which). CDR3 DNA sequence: TGCAGTGCTAGAGAAGCTAGCGGGAGCTACGAGCAGTACTTC. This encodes CSAREASGSYEQYF.